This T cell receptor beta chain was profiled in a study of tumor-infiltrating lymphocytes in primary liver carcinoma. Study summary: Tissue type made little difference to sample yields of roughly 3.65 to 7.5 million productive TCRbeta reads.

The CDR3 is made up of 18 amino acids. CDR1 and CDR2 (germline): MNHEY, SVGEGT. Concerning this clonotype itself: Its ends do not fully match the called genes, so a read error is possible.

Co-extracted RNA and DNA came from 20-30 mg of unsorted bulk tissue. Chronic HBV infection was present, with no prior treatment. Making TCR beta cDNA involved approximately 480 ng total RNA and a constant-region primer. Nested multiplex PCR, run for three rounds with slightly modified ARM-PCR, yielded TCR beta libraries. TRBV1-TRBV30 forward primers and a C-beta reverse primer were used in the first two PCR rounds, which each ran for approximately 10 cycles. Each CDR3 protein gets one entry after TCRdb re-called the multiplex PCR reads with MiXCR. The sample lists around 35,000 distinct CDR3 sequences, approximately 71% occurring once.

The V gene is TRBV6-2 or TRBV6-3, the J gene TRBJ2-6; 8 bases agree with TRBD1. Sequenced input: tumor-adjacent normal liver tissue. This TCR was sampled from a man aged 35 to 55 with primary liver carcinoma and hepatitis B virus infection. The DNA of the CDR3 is TGTGCCAGCAGCCATTACAGGGGGAGGATTTCTGGGGTCAACGTCCTGACTTTC. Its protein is CASSHYRGRISGVNVLTF.